Listed here are 21 T cell receptor beta chains from one sample, sequenced in a study of immune reconstitution after stem cell transplant in scleroderma. TCRdb reprocessed the RT-PCR reads via MiXCR and lists one record per CDR3 protein. This sample has 5,000 or so distinct CDR3 sequences, with 8.5% found just once. Sampling took place before or after autologous hematopoietic stem cell transplantation (not recorded which). The receptors were gathered from a male donor with systemic sclerosis.

The chain employs TRBV6-5 and TRBJ2-1; D call uncertain. V gave up 2 bases and J gave up 0 bases, with 11 bases separating them. The germline V gene has CDR1 MNHEY and CDR2 SVGAGI. CDR3 length: 16 amino acids. The chain's CDR3 is CASSYGFQSSYNEQFF. The CDR3 DNA follows: TGTGCCAGCAGTTACGGGTTCCAAAGCTCCTACAATGAGCAGTTCTTC.

This clonotype was recorded once. This chain uses TRBV25-1 with TRBJ1-4; the D gene is possibly TRBD1 (6 bases). The CDR3 loop spans 15 amino acids. Germline values: CDR1 MGHDK, CDR2 SYGVNS. V was pared by 4 bases and J by 6 bases, with 15 bases between. This CDR3 reads CASSVPGDNDEKLFF. The CDR3 nucleotides are TGTGCCAGCAGTGTGCCAGGGGATAATGATGAAAAACTGTTTTTT. The entire variable domain, with the rest obtained from reference TRBV25-1 and TRBJ1-4, is as follows: EADIYQTPRYLVIGTGKKITLECSQTMGHDKMYWYQQDPGMELHLIHYSYGVNSTEKGDLSSESTVSRIRTEHFPLTLESARPSHTSQYLCASSVPGDNDEKLFFGSGTQLSVL.

This clonotype occurred a few times. The chain recombines TRBV7-2 with TRBJ2-3; the D is unclear. V was pared by 5 bases and J by 1 base, with 13 bases between. This CDR3 is 15 amino acids long. Germline V gives CDR1 SGHTA, CDR2 FQGNSA. The CDR3 is CASSRQAHGTDTQYF. The CDR3 DNA reads TGTGCCAGCAGCCGCCAGGCTCATGGCACAGATACGCAGTATTTT.

By proportion, this clonotype is medium-sized. The gene calls are TRBV7-6 and TRBJ1-3; D is ambiguous. The CDR3 is 15 amino acids. Germline V gives CDR1 SGHVS, CDR2 FNYEAQ. V lost 1 base and J 0 bases, leaving 7 bases between the germline ends. The CDR3 sequence: CASSLEPSSGNTIYF. The CDR3, as DNA: TGTGCCAGCAGCTTAGAACCGTCCTCTGGAAACACCATATATTTT.

This clonotype has only a few counts. The chain combines TRBV27 with TRBJ2-5, with D tentatively TRBD1 (7 bases). Germline loops: CDR1 MNHEY, CDR2 SMNVEV (reference sequence). This CDR3 is 14 amino acids long. Trimming pared 5 bases from V and 4 bases from J, leaving 14 bases between. The CDR3 DNA sequence: TGTGCCAGCAGTACAGGGGTGACTAGAGAGACCCAGTACTTC. It encodes CASSTGVTRETQYF.

This CDR3 is CASSVRTNTGELFF. The CDR3 DNA sequence: TGCGCCAGCAGCGTGAGAACGAACACCGGGGAGCTGTTTTTT. V is TRBV5-1 and J is TRBJ2-2; no clear D gene. The CDR3 is 14 residues long. Germline assignment: CDR1 SGHRS and CDR2 YFSETQ. The V end lost 4 bases, the J end lost 0 bases, and 7 bases lay between the germline ends.

A few counts support this clonotype. The genes are TRBV11-2 and TRBJ2-3; 8 bases map to TRBD1. This CDR3 is built from 16 residues. V was clipped by 3 bases and J by 2 bases; unmatched bases: 7. From germline, CDR1 is SGHAT and CDR2 FQNNGV. CDR3 amino acids: CASSFQGAGYTDTQYF. DNA of the CDR3: TGTGCCAGCAGCTTTCAGGGGGCAGGCTACACAGATACGCAGTATTTT. The full variable domain, its missing parts supplied by reference TRBV11-2 and TRBJ2-3, is EAGVAQSPRYKIIEKRQSVAFWCNPISGHATLYWYQQILGQGPKLLIQFQNNGVVDDSQLPKDRFSAERLKGVDSTLKIQPAKLEDSAVYLCASSFQGAGYTDTQYFGPGTRLTVL.

There are a few counts of this clonotype. The chain is built from TRBV20-1 and TRBJ2-2; D is undetermined. The CDR3 is 11 amino acids. V was pared by 3 bases and J by 8 bases, with 7 bases between. Germline V gene sequence: CDR1 DFQATT, CDR2 SNEGSKA (reference sequence). The CDR3 loop reads CSARRTGELFF. In DNA, the CDR3 is TGCAGTGCTAGGAGGACGGGGGAGCTGTTTTTT.

The chain links TRBV6-6 to TRBJ1-5, with D maybe TRBD1 (5 bases). The CDR3 is made up of 15 amino acids. In germline, CDR1 is MNHNY, CDR2 SVGAGI (reference sequence). V shed 7 bases and J shed 9 bases, with 22 bases lying between them. CDR3 nucleotide sequence: TGTGCCAGCACCGACGGGGGTTTTGGCATATTGCCCCAGCATTTT. Translated: CASTDGGFGILPQHF.

Turning to this clonotype: A read error may account for a junction end that differs from germline. In nucleotides, the CDR3 is TGTTCCAGCAGCCGAGCAGGGATCAATGAAAAACTGTTTTTT. It translates to CSSSRAGINEKLFF. The genes are TRBV12-3 or TRBV12-4 and TRBJ1-4, with a possible D match to TRBD1 (5 bases). CDR3 length: 14 amino acids.

This clonotype was observed a handful of times. This chain links TRBV12-3 or TRBV12-4 with TRBJ2-2; 9 positions match TRBD1. The CDR3 totals 16 residues. V dropped 1 base and J dropped 1; count of bases not matched to a gene: 1. CDR3 region: CASSLDRGRNTGELFF. The CDR3, as DNA: TGTGCCAGCAGTTTAGACAGGGGGCGGAACACCGGGGAGCTGTTTTTT.

In its sample, this clonotype ranks as medium-sized. This chain's CDR3 is CSATPGAGYTF. The CDR3 DNA is TGCAGTGCTACCCCGGGGGCTGGCTACACCTTC. The genes are TRBV20-1 and TRBJ1-2; TRBD1 might be the D (6 bases). The germline gives CDR1 DFQATT, CDR2 SNEGSKA (reference sequence). The CDR3 is 11 amino acids. Trimming pared 4 bases from V and 7 bases from J, leaving 10 bases between.

By its share, this clonotype is medium-sized. Written as DNA, the CDR3 is TGTGCCAGCAGCCGCGGCGCCTGGGGTGGGGAGCAGTTCTTC. It yields the protein CASSRGAWGGEQFF. The V call is TRBV7-9, the J call TRBJ2-1; D gene uncertain. The CDR3 loop spans 14 amino acids. V lost 5 bases and J lost 10, with 18 bases in between. The germline V gene encodes CDR1 SEHNR and CDR2 FQNEAQ (reference sequence). The full variable domain, rest sourced from reference TRBV7-9 and TRBJ2-1, is DTGVSQNPRHKITKRGQNVTFRCDPISEHNRLYWYRQTLGQGPEFLTYFQNEAQLEKSRLLSDRFSAERPKGSFSTLEIQRTEQGDSAMYLCASSRGAWGGEQFFGPGTRLTVL.

The chain recombines TRBV20-1 with TRBJ2-1; 7 bases agree with TRBD1. V lost 3 bases to trimming and J lost 5 bases; unmatched junction nucleotides: 7. CDR3 size: 14 residues. The germline gives CDR1 DFQATT, CDR2 SNEGSKA (reference sequence). CDR3 region: CSASLGQINNEQFF. CDR3 DNA: TGCAGTGCTAGTCTGGGACAGATCAACAATGAGCAGTTCTTC.

This chain's CDR3 is CASSEFSRGPYNEQFF. The CDR3 DNA reads TGCGCCAGCAGCGAATTCTCCAGGGGGCCCTACAATGAGCAGTTCTTC. The chain is built from TRBV5-1 and TRBJ2-1; 8 bases are a match to TRBD1. Germline lookup yields CDR1 SGHRS and CDR2 YFSETQ. The V and J ends lost 4 bases and 2 bases, in that order; junction bases with no gene match: 8. CDR3 length: 16 amino acids.

In its sample, this clonotype was seen a few times. The chain recombines TRBV12-3 or TRBV12-4 with TRBJ2-2, with 12 nucleotides matching TRBD2. Losses at the gene ends were 6 bases for V and 5 bases for J; bases not matched to a gene: 1. The CDR3 covers 14 residues. CDR3 loop: CASSGLAGTGELFF. As DNA, the CDR3 is TGTGCCAGCAGCGGACTAGCGGGAACCGGGGAGCTGTTTTTT.

This clonotype is medium-sized. V usage is TRBV29-1 and J usage is TRBJ2-1; 9 nucleotides match TRBD1. CDR1 and CDR2 (germline): SQVTM, ANQGSEA. With V trimmed by 3 bases and J by 4 bases, 4 bases remained unmatched. The CDR3 extends over 14 amino acids. The CDR3 bases are TGCAGCGTTGAGGAGGACAGGGGATACAATGAGCAGTTCTTC. Protein sequence: CSVEEDRGYNEQFF.

This clonotype is termed medium-sized. This sequence joins TRBV6-6 and TRBJ1-1; D is unresolved. The germline V gene encodes CDR1 MNHNY and CDR2 SVGAGI (reference sequence). The CDR3 has 12 amino acids. Trimming pared 0 bases from V and 8 bases from J, leaving 7 bases between. CDR3 loop: CASSYSEGEAFF. The CDR3, as DNA: TGTGCCAGCAGTTACTCGGAGGGAGAAGCTTTCTTT.

The chain is built from TRBV29-1 and TRBJ2-3; D gene uncertain. Germline values: CDR1 SQVTM, CDR2 ANQGSEA. V lost 1 base, J lost 3 bases, and 5 bases lay in between. The CDR3 consists of 12 residues. The CDR3 region is CSVEVQTDTQYF. CDR3 DNA sequence: TGCAGCGTTGAAGTTCAGACAGATACGCAGTATTTT.

In this sample, this clonotype is medium-sized (0.01 to 0.1%). The V gene is TRBV7-2, the J gene TRBJ2-1, with TRBD2 matching over 7 bases. V shed 1 base, J shed 2 bases, and the junction held 8 bases outside the gene matches. The CDR3 contains 17 residues. Germline V gives CDR1 SGHTA, CDR2 FQGNSA. DNA for the CDR3: TGTGCCAGCAGCTTAGGGCCCCGGGGAGGGGCCTACAATGAGCAGTTCTTC. It yields the protein CASSLGPRGGAYNEQFF.

This clonotype was picked up a small number of times. The chain employs TRBV28 and TRBJ1-1; D may be TRBD1 (5 bases). Trimming pared 6 bases from V and 1 base from J, leaving 9 bases between. Germline CDR1 and CDR2: MDHEN and SYDVKM. The CDR3 sequence is 13 residues long. The CDR3 reads CASRWGRNTEAFF. The DNA for the CDR3 is TGTGCCAGCAGGTGGGGGAGGAACACTGAAGCTTTCTTT. The whole variable domain, filled in from reference TRBV28 and TRBJ1-1, reads DVKVTQSSRYLVKRTGEKVFLECVQDMDHENMFWYRQDPGLGLRLIYFSYDVKMKEKGDIPEGYSVSREKKERFSLILESASTNQTSMYLCASRWGRNTEAFFGQGTRLTVV.